The rows below give T cell receptor beta chains drawn from one sample of a study of cytomegalovirus exposure and HLA in healthy donors. Generated by immunoSEQ multiplex PCR, the TCRdb table keeps only in-frame clones and is missing some. The sample carries fewer than 200,000 clones, roughly 76% recorded once. Sequenced sample: PBMCs. Every receptor here comes from a human donor in good health. Both conserved end residues are part of each CDR3. Each record gives: J gene, D gene, V gene, clone size, CDR3 protein, CDR3 DNA. D genes are given only for firm matches. Expanded clones get a size class; other rows say once, few or many, or leave the size out.

TRBJ2-7 . TRBV18 . CASSLQTDLYEQYF TGTGCCAGCTCACTTCAGACAGATCTCTACGAGCAGTACTTC
TRBJ2-1 . TRBV2 . CASCSRGGSYNEQFF TGTGCCAGCTGTAGTCGTGGCGGCTCCTACAATGAGCAGTTCTTC
TRBJ1-3 . TRBV6-1 . CASTLQDIIRDTIYF TGTGCCAGCACTCTACAGGACATAATCAGAGACACCATATATTTT
TRBJ1-1 TRBD1 TRBV6-6 few CATALTGGTEAFF TGTGCCACCGCGCTGACAGGGGGGACTGAAGCTTTCTTT
TRBJ2-2 TRBD2 TRBV9 . CASSGLAGGGELFF TGTGCCAGCAGCGGTTTAGCGGGCGGCGGGGAGCTGTTTTTT
TRBJ2-7 TRBD1 TRBV7-7 . CASSLDRGNEQYF TGTGCCAGCAGCTTAGACAGGGGGAACGAGCAGTACTTC
TRBJ1-3 . TRBV4-1 . CASSQDIERSKGFRGSGNTIYF TGCGCCAGCAGCCAAGACATTGAGAGGTCTAAGGGCTTTAGGGGCTCTGGAAACACCATATATTTT
TRBJ2-3 TRBD1 TRBV11-3 . CASAQIGTGDPDTQYF TGTGCCAGCGCCCAAATCGGGACAGGGGATCCAGATACGCAGTATTTT
TRBJ1-6 TRBD1 TRBV9 . CASSVREGQVDNSPLHF TGTGCCAGCAGCGTAAGGGAAGGACAGGTCGATAATTCACCCCTCCACTTT
TRBJ2-3 TRBD2 TRBV7-9 . CASSATSGVVDTQYF TGTGCCAGCAGCGCCACTAGCGGGGTTGTAGATACGCAGTATTTT
TRBJ2-5 . TRBV28 . CASSFWAFQETQYF TGTGCCAGCAGTTTTTGGGCCTTCCAAGAGACCCAGTACTTC
TRBJ1-4 TRBD1 TRBV5-3 . CARSLVLRETGKFYVTPEGEKLFF TGTGCCAGAAGCTTGGTCCTACGGGAGACAGGGAAATTCTATGTAACCCCGGAGGGTGAAAAACTGTTTTTT
TRBJ2-1 . TRBV4-2 few CASSQVGGDNEQFF TGTGCCAGCAGCCAAGTTGGCGGGGACAATGAGCAGTTCTTC
TRBJ2-7 . TRBV18 . CASSPREAIYEQYF TGTGCCAGCTCACCACGTGAAGCGATTTACGAGCAGTACTTC
TRBJ2-1 . TRBV2 . CASSEALRQAYNEQFF TGTGCCAGCAGTGAAGCGCTGAGACAGGCCTACAATGAGCAGTTCTTC
TRBJ2-1 TRBD2 TRBV29-1 . CSVEIAGGYNEQFF TGCAGCGTTGAAATTGCGGGGGGTTACAATGAGCAGTTCTTC